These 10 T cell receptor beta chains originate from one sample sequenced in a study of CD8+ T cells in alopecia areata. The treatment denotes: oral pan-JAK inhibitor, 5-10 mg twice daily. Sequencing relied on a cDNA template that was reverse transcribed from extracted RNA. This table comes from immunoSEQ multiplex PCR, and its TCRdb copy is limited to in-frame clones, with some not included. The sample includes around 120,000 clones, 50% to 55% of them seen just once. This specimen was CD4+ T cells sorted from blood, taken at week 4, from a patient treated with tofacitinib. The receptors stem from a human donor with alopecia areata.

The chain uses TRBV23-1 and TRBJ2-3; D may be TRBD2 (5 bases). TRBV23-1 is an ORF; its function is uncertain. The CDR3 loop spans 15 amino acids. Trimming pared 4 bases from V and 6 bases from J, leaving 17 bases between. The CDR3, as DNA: TGCGCCAGCAGTCTCGAGGGTTATCGGGCGGATACGCAGTATTTT. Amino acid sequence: CASSLEGYRADTQYF.

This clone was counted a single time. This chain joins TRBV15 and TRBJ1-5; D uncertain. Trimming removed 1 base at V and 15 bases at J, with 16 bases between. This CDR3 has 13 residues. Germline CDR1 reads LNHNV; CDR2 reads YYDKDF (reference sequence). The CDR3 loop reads CATSRGLSRAGHF. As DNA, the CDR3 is TGTGCCACCAGCAGAGGATTATCGAGGGCAGGGCATTTT.

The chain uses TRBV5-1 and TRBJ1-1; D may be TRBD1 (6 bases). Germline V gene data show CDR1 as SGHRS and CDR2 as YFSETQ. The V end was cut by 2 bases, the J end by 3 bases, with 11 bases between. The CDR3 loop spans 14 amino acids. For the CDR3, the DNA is TGCGCCAGCAGCTTCCGGGACATCGACACTGAAGCTTTCTTT. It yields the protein CASSFRDIDTEAFF.

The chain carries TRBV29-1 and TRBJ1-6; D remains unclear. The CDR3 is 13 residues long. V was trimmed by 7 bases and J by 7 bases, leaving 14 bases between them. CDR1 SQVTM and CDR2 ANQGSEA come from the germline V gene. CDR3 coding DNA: TGCAGCGCTAGTACTACAGAGAATTCACCCCTCCACTTT. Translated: CSASTTENSPLHF. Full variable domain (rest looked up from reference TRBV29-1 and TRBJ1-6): SAVISQKPSRDICQRGTSLTIQCQVDSQVTMMFWYRQQPGQSLTLIATANQGSEATYESGFVIDKFPISRPNLTFSTLTVSNMSPEDSSIYLCSASTTENSPLHFGNGTRLTVT.

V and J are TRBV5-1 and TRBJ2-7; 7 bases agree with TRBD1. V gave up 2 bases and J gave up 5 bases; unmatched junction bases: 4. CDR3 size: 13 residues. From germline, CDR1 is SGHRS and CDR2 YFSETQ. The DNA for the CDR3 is TGCGCCAGCAGCTTAGGACAGGTCAACGAGCAGTACTTC. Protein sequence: CASSLGQVNEQYF.

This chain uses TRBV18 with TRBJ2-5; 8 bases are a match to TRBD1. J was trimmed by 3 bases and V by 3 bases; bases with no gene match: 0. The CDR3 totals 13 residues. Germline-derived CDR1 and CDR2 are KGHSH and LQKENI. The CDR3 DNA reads TGTGCCAGCTCACCGGACAGGGAAGAGACCCAGTACTTC. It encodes CASSPDREETQYF.

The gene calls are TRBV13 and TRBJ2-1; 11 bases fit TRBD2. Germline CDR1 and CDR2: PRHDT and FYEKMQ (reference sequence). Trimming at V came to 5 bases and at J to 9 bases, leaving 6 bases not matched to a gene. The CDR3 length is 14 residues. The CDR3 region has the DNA TGTGCCAGCAGCGCCGGGACTAGCGGCATTGAGCAGTTCTTC. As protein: CASSAGTSGIEQFF. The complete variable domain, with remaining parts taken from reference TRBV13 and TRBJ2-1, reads AAGVIQSPRHLIKEKRETATLKCYPIPRHDTVYWYQQGPGQDPQFLISFYEKMQSDKGSIPDRFSAQQFSDYHSELNMSSLELGDSALYFCASSAGTSGIEQFFGPGTRLTVL.

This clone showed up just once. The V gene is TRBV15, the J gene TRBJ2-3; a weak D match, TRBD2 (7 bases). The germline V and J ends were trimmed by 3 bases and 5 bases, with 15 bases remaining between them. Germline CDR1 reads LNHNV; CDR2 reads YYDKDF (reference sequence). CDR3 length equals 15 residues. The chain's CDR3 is CATSSGLVQGDTQYF. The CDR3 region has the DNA TGTGCCACCAGCAGTGGACTAGTACAGGGAGATACGCAGTATTTT.

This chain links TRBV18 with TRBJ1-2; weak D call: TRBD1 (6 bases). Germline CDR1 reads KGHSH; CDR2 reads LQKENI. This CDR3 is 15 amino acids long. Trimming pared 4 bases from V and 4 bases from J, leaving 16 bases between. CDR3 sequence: CASSRPLDRTYGYTF. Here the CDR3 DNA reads TGTGCCAGCTCACGTCCCTTGGACAGAACCTATGGCTACACCTTC. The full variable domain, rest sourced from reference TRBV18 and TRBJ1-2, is NAGVMQNPRHLVRRRGQEARLRCSPMKGHSHVYWYRQLPEEGLKFMVYLQKENIIDESGMPKERFSAEFPKEGPSILRIQQVVRGDSAAYFCASSRPLDRTYGYTFGSGTRLTVV.

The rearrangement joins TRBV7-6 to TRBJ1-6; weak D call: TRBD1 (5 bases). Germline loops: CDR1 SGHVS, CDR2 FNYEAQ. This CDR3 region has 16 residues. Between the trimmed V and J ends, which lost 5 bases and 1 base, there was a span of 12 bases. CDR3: CASSPKTGSYNSPLHF. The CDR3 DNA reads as TGTGCCAGCAGCCCCAAAACAGGTTCCTATAATTCACCCCTCCACTTT. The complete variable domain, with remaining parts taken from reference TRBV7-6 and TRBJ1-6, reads GAGVSQSPRYKVTKRGQDVALRCDPISGHVSLYWYRQALGQGPEFLTYFNYEAQQDKSGLPNDRFSAERPEGSISTLTIQRTEQRDSAMYRCASSPKTGSYNSPLHFGNGTRLTVT.